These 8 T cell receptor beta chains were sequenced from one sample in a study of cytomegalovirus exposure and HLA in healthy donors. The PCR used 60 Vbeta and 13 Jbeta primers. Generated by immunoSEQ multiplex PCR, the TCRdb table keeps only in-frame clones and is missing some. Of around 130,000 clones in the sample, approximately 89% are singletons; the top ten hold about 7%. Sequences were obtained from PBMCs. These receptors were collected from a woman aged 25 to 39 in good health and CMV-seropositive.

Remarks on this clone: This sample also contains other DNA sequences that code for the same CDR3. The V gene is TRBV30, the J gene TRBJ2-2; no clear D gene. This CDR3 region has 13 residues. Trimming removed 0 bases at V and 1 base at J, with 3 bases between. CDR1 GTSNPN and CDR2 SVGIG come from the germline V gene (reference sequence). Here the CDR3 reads CAWSVLNTGELFF. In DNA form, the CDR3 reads TGTGCCTGGAGTGTACTGAACACCGGGGAGCTGTTTTTT.

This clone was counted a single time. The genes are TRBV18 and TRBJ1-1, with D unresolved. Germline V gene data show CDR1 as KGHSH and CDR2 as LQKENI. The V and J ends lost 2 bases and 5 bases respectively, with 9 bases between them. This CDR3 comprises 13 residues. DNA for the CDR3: TGTGCCAGCTCACCATTACCGGGGACTGAAGCTTTCTTT. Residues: CASSPLPGTEAFF.

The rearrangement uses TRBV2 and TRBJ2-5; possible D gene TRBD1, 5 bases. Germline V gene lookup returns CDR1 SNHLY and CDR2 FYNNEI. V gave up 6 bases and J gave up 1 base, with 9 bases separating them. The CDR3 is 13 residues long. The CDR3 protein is CASRTQGQETQYF. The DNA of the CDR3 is TGTGCCAGCAGAACTCAGGGCCAAGAGACCCAGTACTTC. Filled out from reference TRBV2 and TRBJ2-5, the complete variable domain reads EPEVTQTPSHQVTQMGQEVILRCVPISNHLYFYWYRQILGQKVEFLVSFYNNEISEKSEIFDDQFSVERPDGSNFTLKIRSTKLEDSAMYFCASRTQGQETQYFGPGTRLLVL.

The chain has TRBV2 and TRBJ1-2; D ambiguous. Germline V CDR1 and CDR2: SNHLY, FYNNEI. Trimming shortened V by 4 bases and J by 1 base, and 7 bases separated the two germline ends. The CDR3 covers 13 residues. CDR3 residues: CASSGISNYGYTF. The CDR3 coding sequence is TGTGCCAGCAGTGGTATTAGTAACTATGGCTACACCTTC.

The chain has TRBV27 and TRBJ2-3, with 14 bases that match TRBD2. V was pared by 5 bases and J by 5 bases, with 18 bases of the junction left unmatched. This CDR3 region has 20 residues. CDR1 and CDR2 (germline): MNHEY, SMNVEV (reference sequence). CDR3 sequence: CASSQTRLAGGRGGIDTQYF. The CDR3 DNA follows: TGTGCCAGCAGTCAAACCCGACTAGCGGGAGGGCGGGGGGGGATAGATACGCAGTATTTT.

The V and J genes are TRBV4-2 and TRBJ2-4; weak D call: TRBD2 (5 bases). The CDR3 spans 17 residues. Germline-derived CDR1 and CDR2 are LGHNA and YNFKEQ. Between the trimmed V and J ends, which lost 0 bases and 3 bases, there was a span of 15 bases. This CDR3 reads CASSQDGRGGDKNIQYF. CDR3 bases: TGTGCCAGCAGCCAAGATGGTAGAGGAGGTGACAAAAACATTCAGTACTTC.

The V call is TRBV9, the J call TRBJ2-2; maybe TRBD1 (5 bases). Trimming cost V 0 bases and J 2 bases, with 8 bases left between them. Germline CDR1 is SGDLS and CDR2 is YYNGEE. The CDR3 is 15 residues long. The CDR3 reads CASSVGQINTGELFF. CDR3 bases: TGTGCCAGCAGCGTAGGACAGATTAACACCGGGGAGCTGTTTTTT.

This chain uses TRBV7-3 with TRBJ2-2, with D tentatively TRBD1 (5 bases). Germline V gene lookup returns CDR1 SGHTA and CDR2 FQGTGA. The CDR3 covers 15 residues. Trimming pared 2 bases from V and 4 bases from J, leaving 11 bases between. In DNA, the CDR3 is TGTGCCAGCAGCTTAGATGGGGCCCGCACCGGGGAGCTGTTTTTT. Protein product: CASSLDGARTGELFF.